This record concerns one TCR beta chain sequence. The V and J ends lost 9 bases and 7 bases respectively, with 13 bases between them. Germline lookup yields CDR1 SNHLY and CDR2 FYNNEI. The CDR3 extends over 13 amino acids. Repertoires were generated with immunoSEQ multiplex PCR, while TCRdb's copy carries only in-frame clones and drops some. Counted here are about 240,000 clones, around 86% occurring once; the ten biggest clones make up approximately 7.2%. The data derive from a study of blood T cell repertoires in COVID-19. Study in general: Sample material is recorded as cDNA or gDNA derived from T cells, B-cell-depleted T cells, or PBMCs.

The chain recombines TRBV2 with TRBJ1-6, with unresolved D. The TCR sequence derives from a woman in her 70s with active or convalescent COVID-19. Input material: peripheral blood. CDR3 sequence reads: CARSAEGNSPLHF. As DNA, the CDR3 is TGTGCCAGATCGGCGGAGGGAAATTCACCCCTCCACTTT.